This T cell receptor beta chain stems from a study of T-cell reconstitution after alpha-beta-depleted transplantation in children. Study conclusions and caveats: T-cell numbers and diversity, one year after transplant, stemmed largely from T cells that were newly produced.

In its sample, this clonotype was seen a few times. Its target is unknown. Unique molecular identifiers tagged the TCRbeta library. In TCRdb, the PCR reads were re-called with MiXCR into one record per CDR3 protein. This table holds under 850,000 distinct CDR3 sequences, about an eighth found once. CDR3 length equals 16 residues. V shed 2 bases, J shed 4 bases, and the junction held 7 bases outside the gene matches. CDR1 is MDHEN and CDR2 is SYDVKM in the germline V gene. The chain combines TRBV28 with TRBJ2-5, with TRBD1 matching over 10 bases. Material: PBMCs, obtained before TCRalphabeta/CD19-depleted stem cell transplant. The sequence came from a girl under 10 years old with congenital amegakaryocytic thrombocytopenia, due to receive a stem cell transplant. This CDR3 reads CASSLVDRGLGETQYF. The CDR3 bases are TGTGCCAGCAGTTTAGTAGACAGGGGGCTAGGAGAGACCCAGTACTTC. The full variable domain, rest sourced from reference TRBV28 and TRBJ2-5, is DVKVTQSSRYLVKRTGEKVFLECVQDMDHENMFWYRQDPGLGLRLIYFSYDVKMKEKGDIPEGYSVSREKKERFSLILESASTNQTSMYLCASSLVDRGLGETQYFGPGTRLLVL.